This T cell receptor beta chain was sequenced for a study of shared clonotypes between healthy human individuals. Points on this clone: A far larger clone is a single base away, which makes a read error likely.

Original data processing: ImmunoSEQ output held junction-only sequences without quality scores, so filtering differed. Measured with immunoSEQ multiplex PCR; TCRdb has only the in-frame clones, and not every one. V, J and clone size are taken as reported in that table, and D and trimming were inferred from the DNA itself. The table records about half a million clones, approximately 81% of them present only once. This CDR3 is 16 amino acids long. CDR1 and CDR2 from the germline V gene are SEHNR and FQNEAQ (reference sequence). The sequenced sample was PBMCs. The receptor comes from a woman in her thirties or forties in good health. Some clones in this sample may be carry-over from other donors' samples. The chain combines TRBV7-9 with TRBJ2-4; the D gene is possibly TRBD1 (7 bases). In DNA form, the CDR3 reads TGTACCAGCAGCCAGGCGGGACAGCTAGCCAAAAACATTCAGTACTTC. Translation gives CTSSQAGQLAKNIQYF. The whole variable domain, remainder taken from reference TRBV7-9 and TRBJ2-4, is DTGVSQNPRHKITKRGQNVTFRCDPISEHNRLYWYRQTLGQGPEFLTYFQNEAQLEKSRLLSDRFSAERPKGSFSTLEIQRTEQGDSAMYLCTSSQAGQLAKNIQYFGAGTRLSVL.